This record covers a single T cell receptor (beta chain). All enrollees were roughly 18 to 95 years old and from 20 to 30 US areas. Donors of Cohort 3 who recovered were those that had two negative PCRs, clearance, or symptom resolution. The data originate from a study of blood T cell repertoires in COVID-19. Study information: The cDNA or gDNA used as material had been derived from T cells, B-cell-depleted T cells, or PBMCs.

Repertoires were generated with immunoSEQ multiplex PCR, while TCRdb's copy carries only in-frame clones and drops some. The sample yields roughly 290,000 clones, 80% to 90% seen once. Sequenced sample: PBMCs or T cells enriched from blood (not recorded which). The sequence was obtained from a man in his thirties or forties who had recovered from COVID-19.

In nucleotides, the CDR3 is TGTGCCAGCCTAGGGGAAAACTATGGCTACACCTTC. It codes for CASLGENYGYTF. V and J are TRBV6-5 and TRBJ1-2, with TRBD1 as a possible D gene (5 bases). CDR3 size: 12 residues. Per germline, CDR1 MNHEY and CDR2 SVGAGI. With 8 bases removed from V and 2 bases from J, the gap between germline ends came to 9 bases.